This passage covers 11 T cell receptor beta chains from one sample sequenced in a study of T cells in tuberculosis. Profiling relied on immunoSEQ multiplex PCR, and the TCRdb table lists in-frame clones only, not all of them. The sample shows about 43,000 clones, about 94% of them seen only once. Source material: PBMCs. These receptors all stem from a donor aged 10 to 29 with latent tuberculosis or without tuberculosis infection. Some clones in this sample may be carry-over from other donors' samples.

This chain links TRBV2 with TRBJ2-3; D is unresolved. This CDR3 is built from 14 residues. V was clipped by 8 bases and J by 4 bases, with 16 bases between them. CDR1 and CDR2 (germline): SNHLY, FYNNEI. In DNA form, the CDR3 reads TGTGCCAGCCCGCTAGAGCTTATCCCAGATACGCAGTATTTT. The encoded protein is CASPLELIPDTQYF. Variable domain in full (rest from reference TRBV2 and TRBJ2-3): EPEVTQTPSHQVTQMGQEVILRCVPISNHLYFYWYRQILGQKVEFLVSFYNNEISEKSEIFDDQFSVERPDGSNFTLKIRSTKLEDSAMYFCASPLELIPDTQYFGPGTRLTVL.

This clone was counted once. The chain couples TRBV19 to TRBJ2-3; D not certain. Per germline, CDR1 LNHDA and CDR2 SQIVND (reference sequence). The CDR3 length is 13 residues. V lost 8 bases, J lost 1 base, and 10 bases lay in between. DNA for the CDR3: TGTGCCAGTCAAAATCATGGCACAGATACGCAGTATTTT. Amino acid sequence: CASQNHGTDTQYF.

The rearrangement joins TRBV7-2 to TRBJ2-4, with D unresolved. This CDR3 comprises 19 residues. Deletions cut 0 bases from V and 3 bases from J, with 21 bases between. The germline V gene encodes CDR1 SGHTA and CDR2 FQGNSA. The chain's CDR3 is CASSLAANIRPRRKNIQYF. CDR3 DNA sequence: TGTGCCAGCAGCTTAGCGGCAAACATTAGACCGAGGCGCAAAAACATTCAGTACTTC.

The chain couples TRBV5-1 to TRBJ2-2; 7 bases line up with TRBD1. The V and J ends lost 4 bases and 3 bases, in that order; junction bases with no gene match: 6. The CDR3 spans 15 residues. Germline V CDR1 and CDR2: SGHRS, YFSETQ. Written as DNA, the CDR3 is TGCGCCAGCAGCCCCGACAGGGATCACACCGGGGAGCTGTTTTTT. Its protein product is CASSPDRDHTGELFF.

V gene TRBV7-2 combines with J gene TRBJ2-1, with 8 bases identical to TRBD1. Germline V gene data show CDR1 as SGHTA and CDR2 as FQGNSA. The V gene end was trimmed by 8 bases and the J gene end by 4 bases; junction bases not matched to a gene: 4. This CDR3 is built from 13 residues. DNA for the CDR3: TGTGCCAGCGACAGACAGGGGTACAATGAGCAGTTCTTC. Its translation: CASDRQGYNEQFF.

The chain employs TRBV30 and TRBJ2-7; D may be TRBD2 (5 bases). This CDR3 is 13 amino acids long. Trimming stripped 0 bases from V and 6 bases from J, with 12 bases between. Germline CDR1 GTSNPN, CDR2 SVGIG (reference sequence). CDR3 nucleotides: TGTGCCTGGAGTGTCACGGGGTATCGCGAGCAGTACTTC. Encoded protein: CAWSVTGYREQYF.

This chain connects TRBV28 to TRBJ1-1; D is perhaps TRBD1 (6 bases). CDR1 and CDR2 from the germline V gene are MDHEN and SYDVKM. This CDR3 is built from 14 residues. V shed 7 bases and J shed 5 bases, with 17 bases lying between them. CDR3 sequence reads: CASTGGGFSTEAFF. CDR3 coding DNA: TGTGCCAGCACGGGAGGGGGGTTTAGTACTGAAGCTTTCTTT. The complete variable domain, with remaining parts taken from reference TRBV28 and TRBJ1-1, reads DVKVTQSSRYLVKRTGEKVFLECVQDMDHENMFWYRQDPGLGLRLIYFSYDVKMKEKGDIPEGYSVSREKKERFSLILESASTNQTSMYLCASTGGGFSTEAFFGQGTRLTVV.

J is TRBJ1-1 and V is TRBV20-1; D might be TRBD1 (6 bases). Trimming removed 6 bases from V and 7 bases from J, with 9 bases in between. CDR1 is DFQATT and CDR2 is SNEGSKA in the germline V gene (reference sequence). The CDR3 is made up of 10 amino acids. In DNA form, the CDR3 reads TGCAGTGCCAGACAGGTTGAAGCTTTCTTT. This sequence encodes CSARQVEAFF.

The V gene is TRBV4-3, the J gene TRBJ2-6, with TRBD2 as a possible D gene (5 bases). The germline V gene has CDR1 LGHNA and CDR2 YSLEER. This CDR3 contains 16 residues. With 0 bases removed from V and 0 bases from J, the gap between germline ends came to 6 bases. The CDR3 DNA is TGCGCCAGCAGCCAAGATCGGGGCTCTGGGGCCAACGTCCTGACTTTC. Translated, it gives CASSQDRGSGANVLTF.

The chain uses TRBV7-2 and TRBJ2-2; 10 positions agree with TRBD2. The CDR3 loop spans 16 amino acids. CDR1 is SGHTA and CDR2 is FQGNSA in the germline V gene. J lost 5 bases, V lost 5 bases, and 8 bases had no gene match. DNA of the CDR3: TGTGCCAGCAGCCCAAGCGGGAGGGCCAGGACCGGGGAGCTGTTTTTT. Encoded protein: CASSPSGRARTGELFF.

The V and J genes are TRBV27 and TRBJ2-7; TRBD2 matches 12 bases. Trimming at V came to 8 bases and at J to 4 bases, leaving 6 bases not matched to a gene. CDR1 and CDR2 (germline): MNHEY, SMNVEV (reference sequence). This CDR3 spans 14 amino acids. The CDR3 spells CASRWTSGTYEQYF. The CDR3 coding sequence is TGTGCCAGCCGTTGGACTAGCGGGACGTACGAGCAGTACTTC.